This paragraph reports one T cell receptor (beta chain). Its target is not known. TCRdb's table, derived via immunoSEQ multiplex PCR, lists solely in-frame clones and lacks some. This sample carries 150,000 or so clones, around 90% of them seen once, and the ten largest clones take approximately 0.2%. This sample is drawn from a study of graft-versus-host responses after intestinal transplantation. In the study overall: Recipients underwent multivisceral, liver-intestinal, or isolated intestinal transplants. All recipients got anti-thymocyte globulin induction, then tacrolimus and steroids for 2 to 3 years.

Study-wide results and limits: The authors found GvH clones in recipient marrow, some appearing first in ileum or blood. Graft-versus-host to host-versus-graft clonal ratios in allografts were high in patients with graft-donor T cell macrochimerism.

The germline V gene has CDR1 SGHDN and CDR2 FVKESK. The CDR3 covers 16 residues. V gave up 2 bases and J gave up 4 bases, with 12 bases separating them. Specimen: unstimulated CD4+ T cells sorted from spleen or lymph node cells, collected before intestinal transplant. The receptor's source is a human donor who received an intestinal transplant. The chain links TRBV14 to TRBJ1-6; D not resolved. The CDR3 loop is CASSQKTGPYNSPLHF. In DNA, the CDR3 is TGTGCCAGCAGCCAAAAAACTGGACCATATAATTCACCCCTCCACTTT.